What follows are 7 T cell receptor beta chains derived from one specimen sequenced in a study of blood T cell repertoires in COVID-19. Data came from immunoSEQ multiplex PCR; TCRdb stores just in-frame clones and leaves some out. The data show about 120,000 clones, around 90% seen once. Specimen: peripheral blood. Every receptor here comes from a woman aged 55-69 years with COVID-19, enrolled during active disease.

The V call is TRBV27, the J call TRBJ2-2, with 8 bases lining up with TRBD2. Per germline, CDR1 MNHEY and CDR2 SMNVEV (reference sequence). J lost 4 bases, V lost 0 bases, and 4 bases had no gene match. The CDR3 is 16 residues long. The CDR3 here is CASSLSWRGVTGELFF. The CDR3 DNA reads TGTGCCAGCAGTTTATCGTGGCGGGGGGTCACCGGGGAGCTGTTTTTT.

The rearrangement uses TRBV7-9 and TRBJ1-5; TRBD1 matches at 10 bases. The CDR3 consists of 17 residues. Germline V lookup: CDR1 SEHNR, CDR2 FQNEAQ (reference sequence). V lost 5 bases and J lost 2; bases outside the gene matches: 9. The CDR3 loop reads CASSIWTGGEGNQPQHF. Here the CDR3 DNA reads TGTGCCAGCAGCATCTGGACAGGGGGTGAGGGCAATCAGCCCCAGCATTTT.

The V and J genes are TRBV7-2 and TRBJ1-3, with 7 bases matching TRBD1. V lost 5 bases and J lost 7; bases outside the gene matches: 5. CDR3 size: 13 residues. Germline lookup yields CDR1 SGHTA and CDR2 FQGNSA. In nucleotides, the CDR3 is TGTGCCAGCAGCCGCGACAGGGACAACACCATATATTTT. Its translation: CASSRDRDNTIYF.

This sequence joins TRBV6-2 or TRBV6-3 and TRBJ2-2, with D possibly TRBD1 on 5 matching bases. The CDR3 runs to 15 residues. Deletions cut 1 base from V and 1 base from J, with 7 bases between. The germline gives CDR1 MNHEY, CDR2 SVGEGT. The CDR3 region is CASSYFDRNTGELFF. The CDR3 coding sequence is TGTGCCAGCAGTTACTTCGACAGGAACACCGGGGAGCTGTTTTTT.

The gene calls are TRBV6-2 or TRBV6-3 and TRBJ2-1, with D tentatively TRBD1 (5 bases). V lost 5 bases and J 0 bases, leaving 23 bases between the germline ends. The CDR3 has 19 amino acids. The germline gives CDR1 MNHEY, CDR2 SVGEGT. The CDR3 coding sequence is TGTGCCAGCAGTCTCCTATACCTTATGACAGAAAGCTCCTACAATGAGCAGTTCTTC. Its translation is CASSLLYLMTESSYNEQFF.

This clone came up once. V and J are TRBV12-3 or TRBV12-4 and TRBJ1-1; possible D gene TRBD1, 5 bases. The CDR3 runs 13 residues. V lost 4 bases and J 2 bases, leaving 8 bases between the germline ends. The CDR3 coding sequence is TGTGCCAGCAGTTCCGGGGGAAACACTGAAGCTTTCTTT. It encodes CASSSGGNTEAFF.

The chain employs TRBV7-2 and TRBJ1-5, with TRBD1 identical over 7 bases. CDR3 length equals 16 residues. V was pared by 1 base and J by 0 bases, with 3 bases of the junction left unmatched. Germline V gives CDR1 SGHTA, CDR2 FQGNSA. The CDR3 loop is CASSLGDRISNQPQHF. The CDR3 DNA reads as TGTGCCAGCAGCTTAGGGGACAGAATTAGCAATCAGCCCCAGCATTTT.